This T cell receptor beta chain originates from a study of cytomegalovirus exposure and HLA in healthy donors. Whole-study results and caveats: CMV serostatus was the only immune exposure information that was available.

PCR amplification relied on 60 Vbeta primers (plus 13 Jbeta primers). Sequencing used immunoSEQ multiplex PCR; TCRdb keeps in-frame clones, though not all of them. The data hold 90,000 to 140,000 clones, with around 73% observed a single time. In the case of this clone: The antigen remains unidentified.

Trimming stripped 4 bases from V and 5 bases from J, with 16 bases between. The CDR3 length is 14 residues. Per the germline V gene, CDR1 is SGHDT and CDR2 is YYEEEE. The sample consisted of PBMCs. The TCR originated in a man younger than 40 in good health and CMV-seronegative. The chain is built from TRBV5-6 and TRBJ2-7, with D possibly being TRBD1 (7 bases). The CDR3 reads CASSLRDSGNEQYF. CDR3 in DNA: TGTGCCAGCAGCCTGCGGGACAGTGGAAACGAGCAGTACTTC.